Shown below are 5 T cell receptor beta chains from a single sample sequenced in a study of T cells in Graves' hyperthyroidism and ophthalmopathy. RNA transcripts yielded amplified TCR beta CDR3 regions. HTBI primers were employed in a first-round RT-PCR of the TCR CDR3. TCRdb re-analysed the multiplex PCR reads in MiXCR, keeping a single row per CDR3 protein. The sample has about 350,000 distinct CDR3 sequences; approximately 17% are singletons. Sequenced material: blood. All receptors come from a woman aged 25 to 39 with Graves' hyperthyroidism that later progressed to Graves' ophthalmopathy.

This clonotype showed up many times. This chain joins TRBV6-2 or TRBV6-3 and TRBJ2-3; 7 bases agree with TRBD1. The CDR3 spans 19 residues. Germline CDR1 and CDR2: MNHEY and SVGEGT. The V segment lost 2 bases and the J segment 6 bases; nucleotides outside the gene matches: 20. The CDR3 sequence: CASSYLWTGVSWDVDTQYF. The DNA for the CDR3 is TGTGCCAGCAGTTACCTATGGACAGGAGTTTCCTGGGATGTGGATACGCAGTATTTT.

Only a few counts were recorded for this clonotype. This rearrangement joins TRBV29-1 to TRBJ2-5; D possibly corresponds to TRBD2 (5 bases). V was cut by 4 bases and J by 5 bases, with 17 bases left in between. The CDR3 is 14 amino acids. Germline V gene data show CDR1 as SQVTM and CDR2 as ANQGSEA. This chain's CDR3 is CSVVFPGKFETQYF. As DNA, the CDR3 is TGCAGCGTTGTTTTCCCGGGAAAATTCGAGACCCAGTACTTC.

This clonotype occurred many times. The rearrangement links TRBV5-1 to TRBJ2-7, with a weak D call TRBD1 (6 bases). V lost 2 bases, J lost 4 bases, and 10 bases lay in between. The length of the CDR3 is 13 residues. Germline CDR1 is SGHRS and CDR2 is YFSETQ. The CDR3 region is CASSLQGRYEQYF. DNA of the CDR3: TGCGCCAGCAGCTTACAGGGCAGGTACGAGCAGTACTTC.

The chain recombines TRBV5-1 with TRBJ2-1; 11 bases line up with TRBD2. This CDR3 has 16 amino acids. The V gene end was trimmed by 4 bases and the J gene end by 4 bases; junction bases not matched to a gene: 7. In germline, CDR1 is SGHRS, CDR2 YFSETQ. CDR3 loop: CASSPERTSGYNEQFF. CDR3 in DNA: TGCGCCAGCAGCCCGGAGAGGACTAGCGGGTACAATGAGCAGTTCTTC.

The chain employs TRBV4-1 and TRBJ1-4; tentative D call: TRBD1 (5 bases). Per the germline V gene, CDR1 is MGHRA and CDR2 is YSYEKL. The CDR3 is made up of 15 amino acids. V dropped 2 bases and J dropped 5 bases, with 12 bases sitting between them. The DNA for the CDR3 is TGCGCCAGCAGCCAACCGGGACGCTACAATGAAAAACTGTTTTTT. Its protein product is CASSQPGRYNEKLFF.